This T cell receptor beta chain was retrieved from a study of cytomegalovirus exposure and HLA in healthy donors. At the level of the study: The 100 to 150 validation repertoires and the 650 to 850 first-cohort repertoires shared a platform, a later analysis reported. Overall study findings and caveats: There were under 200 TCR beta chains listed as cytomegalovirus-associated. In vitro testing confirmed a few CMV-associated chains as specific for CMV antigens.

Of note for this clone: Its antigen remains unidentified.

Trimming at V came to 1 base and at J to 5 bases, leaving 4 bases not matched to a gene. Germline CDR1 is LGHNA and CDR2 is YSLEER. The CDR3 loop spans 15 amino acids. TCRdb's copy holds only in-frame clones and misses some; the assay was immunoSEQ multiplex PCR. This sample has nearly 110,000 clones, with about nine tenths found just once. This chain links TRBV4-3 with TRBJ1-5; the match to TRBD1 covers 8 bases. What was sequenced was PBMCs. The sequence derives from a woman aged 18-29 years in good health and CMV-seropositive. The CDR3 nucleotides are TGCGCCAGCAGCCAAGGCTCAGGGGGCTATCAGCCCCAGCATTTT. Amino acids: CASSQGSGGYQPQHF.